This TCR beta chain came from a study of neurological immune-mediated disorders. Overall study results and limits: TCR-beta repertoires seemed private in all groups, with no expanded CDR3 amino acid sequences shared. TCR clonal expansion peaked in HTLV-1-associated myelopathy patients and was lowest in multiple sclerosis patients.

Unsorted libraries were prepared from 2 million PBMCs that had been stored at -80 C. The cDNA was synthesized by 5'RACE incorporating 10-nucleotide random UMIs. TCRdb re-derived calls from the 5' RACE reads in MiXCR, one entry per CDR3 protein. Found here are 40,000 to 50,000 distinct CDR3 sequences, over 2% of them singletons; the top ten hold roughly 12%. At least ten counts were recorded for this clonotype. Its matching antigen is unknown. CDR3 length: 11 residues. CDR1 and CDR2 from the germline V gene are DFQATT and SNEGSKA (reference sequence). What was sequenced was PBMCs. This sequence joins TRBV20-1 and TRBJ2-5; 8 bases map to TRBD1. The sequence derives from a man in his thirties or forties with multiple sclerosis. The CDR3 reads CRIGQGETQYF. CDR3 in DNA: TGCAGGATTGGACAGGGAGAGACCCAGTACTTC.